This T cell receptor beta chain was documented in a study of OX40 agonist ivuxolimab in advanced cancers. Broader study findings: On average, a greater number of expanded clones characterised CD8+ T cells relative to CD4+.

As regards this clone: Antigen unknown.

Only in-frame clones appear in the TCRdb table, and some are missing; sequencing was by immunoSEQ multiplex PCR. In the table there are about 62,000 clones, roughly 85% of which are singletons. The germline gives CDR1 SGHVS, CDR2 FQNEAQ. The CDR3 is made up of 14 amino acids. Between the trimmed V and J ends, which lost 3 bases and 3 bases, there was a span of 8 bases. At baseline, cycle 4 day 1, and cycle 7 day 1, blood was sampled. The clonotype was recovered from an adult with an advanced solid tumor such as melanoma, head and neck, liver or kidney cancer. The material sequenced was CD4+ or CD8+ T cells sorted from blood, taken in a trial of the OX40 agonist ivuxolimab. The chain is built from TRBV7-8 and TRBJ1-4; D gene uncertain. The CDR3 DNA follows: TGTGCCAGCAGCTTCAGGACCGCTAATGAAAAACTGTTTTTT. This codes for CASSFRTANEKLFF.